This T cell receptor beta chain came from a study of post-analysis software for immune sequencing data. In the study overall: Included among the disease courses, which were recorded for the cohort, were relapsing-remitting, secondary progressive and progressive-relapsing multiple sclerosis. General observations from the study: Controls showed lower frequencies than patients for roughly 5 TRBV segments, and TRBV5-6, TRBV5-1 and TRBV20-1 were among these. Controls showed significantly higher normalized Chao1 diversity than did multiple sclerosis patients. The F measure placed samples prepared in the same batch into strongly shared clusters.

Losses at the gene ends were 5 bases for V and 7 bases for J; bases not matched to a gene: 13. Germline V CDR1 and CDR2: SGHAT, FQNNGV. The CDR3 runs to 17 residues. Tagging with unique molecular identifiers was a feature of the TCR beta cDNA libraries. cDNA molecules numbering 450,000 to 650,000 came from roughly 1 to 10 million T cells. MiXCR, run by TCRdb on the PCR reads, gives a single entry per CDR3 protein. The table lists almost 700,000 distinct CDR3 sequences, 55% to 70% of them singletons. A remark on this clonotype: As yet, its antigen is unknown.

The chain joins TRBV11-2 to TRBJ2-1; 11 bases match TRBD2. The sequenced material came from blood. The TCR sequence derives from a girl aged 2 to 10 with multiple sclerosis. The CDR3 protein is CASSRGRLAGLRNEQFF. The CDR3 bases are TGTGCCAGCAGCAGGGGGAGACTAGCGGGATTAAGGAATGAGCAGTTCTTC.